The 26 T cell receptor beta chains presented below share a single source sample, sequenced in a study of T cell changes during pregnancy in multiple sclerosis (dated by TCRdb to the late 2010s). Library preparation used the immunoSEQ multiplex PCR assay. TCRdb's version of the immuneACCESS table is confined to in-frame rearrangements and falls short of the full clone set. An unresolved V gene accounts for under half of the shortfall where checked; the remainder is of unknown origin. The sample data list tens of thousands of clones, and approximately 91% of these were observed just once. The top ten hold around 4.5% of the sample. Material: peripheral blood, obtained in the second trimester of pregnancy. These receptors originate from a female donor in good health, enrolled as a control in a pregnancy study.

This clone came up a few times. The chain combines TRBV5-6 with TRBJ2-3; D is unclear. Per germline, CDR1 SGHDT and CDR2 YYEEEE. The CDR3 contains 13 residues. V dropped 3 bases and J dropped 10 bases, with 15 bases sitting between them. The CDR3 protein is CASSSLPKEAQYF. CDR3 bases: TGTGCCAGCAGCTCTCTACCGAAAGAGGCGCAGTATTTT. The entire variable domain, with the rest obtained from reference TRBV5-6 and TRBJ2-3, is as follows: DAGVTQSPTHLIKTRGQQVTLRCSPKSGHDTVSWYQQALGQGPQFIFQYYEEEERQRGNFPDRFSGHQFPNYSSELNVNALLLGDSALYLCASSSLPKEAQYFGPGTRLTVL.

CDR3 bases: TGTGCCAGCAGTCGTAGGGGGCAATCACCCCTCCACTTT. Translated: CASSRRGQSPLHF. The rearrangement joins TRBV2 to TRBJ1-6; 7 positions agree with TRBD1. CDR3 size: 13 residues. Germline V gene data show CDR1 as SNHLY and CDR2 as FYNNEI. The trim removed 5 bases at V and 10 bases at J, leaving 5 bases unmatched.

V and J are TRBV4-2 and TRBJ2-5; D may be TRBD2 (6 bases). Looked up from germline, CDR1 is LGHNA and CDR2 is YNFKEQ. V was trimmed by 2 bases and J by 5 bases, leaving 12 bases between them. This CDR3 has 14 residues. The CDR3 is CASSQYRGSETQYF. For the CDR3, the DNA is TGTGCCAGCAGCCAATACCGGGGGAGCGAGACCCAGTACTTC.

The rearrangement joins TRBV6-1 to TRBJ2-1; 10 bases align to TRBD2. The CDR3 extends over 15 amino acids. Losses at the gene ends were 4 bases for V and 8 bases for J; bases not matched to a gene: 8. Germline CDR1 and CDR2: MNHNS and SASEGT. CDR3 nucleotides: TGTGCCAGCAGTGTCAAAGCGGGAGGGCCCGATGAGCAGTTCTTC. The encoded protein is CASSVKAGGPDEQFF.

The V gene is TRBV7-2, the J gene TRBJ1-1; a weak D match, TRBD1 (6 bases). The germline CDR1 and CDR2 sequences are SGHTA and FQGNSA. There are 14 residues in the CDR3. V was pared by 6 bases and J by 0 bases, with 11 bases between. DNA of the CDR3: TGTGCCAGCAGATACGGGACATTGAACACTGAAGCTTTCTTT. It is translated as CASRYGTLNTEAFF.

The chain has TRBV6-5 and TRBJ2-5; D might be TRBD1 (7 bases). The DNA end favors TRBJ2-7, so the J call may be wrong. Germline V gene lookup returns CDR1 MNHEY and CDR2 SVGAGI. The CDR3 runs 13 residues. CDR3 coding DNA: TGTGCCACCCTAGCGACAGGGTTGTACGAGCAGTACTTC. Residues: CATLATGLYEQYF.

CDR3 coding DNA: TGTGCCAGCAGTTTCGGGAAAGGAGGGTTCCAAGAGACCCAGTACTTC. Amino acid sequence: CASSFGKGGFQETQYF. This chain connects TRBV28 to TRBJ2-5; perhaps TRBD2 as D (6 bases). Germline lookup yields CDR1 MDHEN and CDR2 SYDVKM. The V end lost 3 bases, the J end lost 1 base, and 15 bases lay between the germline ends. CDR3 length equals 16 residues. Together with reference TRBV28 and TRBJ2-5, the CDR3 gives the full variable domain: DVKVTQSSRYLVKRTGEKVFLECVQDMDHENMFWYRQDPGLGLRLIYFSYDVKMKEKGDIPEGYSVSREKKERFSLILESASTNQTSMYLCASSFGKGGFQETQYFGPGTRLLVL.

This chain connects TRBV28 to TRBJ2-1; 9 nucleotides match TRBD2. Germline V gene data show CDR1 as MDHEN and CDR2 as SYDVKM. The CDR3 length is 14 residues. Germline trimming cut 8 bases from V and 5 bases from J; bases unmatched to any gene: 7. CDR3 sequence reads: CASSPAGGHNEQFF. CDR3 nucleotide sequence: TGTGCCAGCTCCCCCGCGGGGGGGCACAATGAGCAGTTCTTC.

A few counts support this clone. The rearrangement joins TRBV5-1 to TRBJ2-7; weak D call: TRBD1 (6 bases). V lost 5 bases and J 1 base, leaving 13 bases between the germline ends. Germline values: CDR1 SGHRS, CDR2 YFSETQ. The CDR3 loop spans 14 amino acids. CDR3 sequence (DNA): TGCGCCAGCAGTTCGGCCGGACAGTCCTACGAGCAGTACTTC. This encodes CASSSAGQSYEQYF.

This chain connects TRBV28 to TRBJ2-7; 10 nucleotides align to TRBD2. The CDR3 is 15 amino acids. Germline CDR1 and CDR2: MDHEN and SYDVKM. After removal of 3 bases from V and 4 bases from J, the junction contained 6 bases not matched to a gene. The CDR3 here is CASSFELAGSYEQYF. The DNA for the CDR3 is TGTGCCAGCAGTTTTGAACTAGCGGGATCTTACGAGCAGTACTTC.

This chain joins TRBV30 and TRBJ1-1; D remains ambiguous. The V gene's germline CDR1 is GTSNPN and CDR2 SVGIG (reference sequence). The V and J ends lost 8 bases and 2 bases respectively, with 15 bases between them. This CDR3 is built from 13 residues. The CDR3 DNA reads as TGTGCCCGCCGAGGGCAGCCTAACACTGAAGCTTTCTTT. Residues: CARRGQPNTEAFF. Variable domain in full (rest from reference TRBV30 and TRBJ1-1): SQTIHQWPATLVQPVGSPLSLECTVEGTSNPNLYWYRQAAGRGLQLLFYSVGIGQISSEVPQNLSASRPQDRQFILSSKKLLLSDSGFYLCARRGQPNTEAFFGQGTRLTVV.

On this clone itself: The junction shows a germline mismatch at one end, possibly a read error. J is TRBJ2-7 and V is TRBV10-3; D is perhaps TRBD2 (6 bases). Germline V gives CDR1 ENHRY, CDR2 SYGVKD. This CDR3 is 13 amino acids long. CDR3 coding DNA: TGTGCCTCCCTACCCGGGACTTCCCACGAGCGGTACTTC. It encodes CASLPGTSHERYF.

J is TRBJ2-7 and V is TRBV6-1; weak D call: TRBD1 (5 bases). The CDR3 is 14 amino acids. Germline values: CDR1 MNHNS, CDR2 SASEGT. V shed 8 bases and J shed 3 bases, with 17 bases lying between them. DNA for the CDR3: TGTGCCAGCTCCTCAAGGGGCCAGTACTACGAGCAGTACTTC. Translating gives CASSSRGQYYEQYF.

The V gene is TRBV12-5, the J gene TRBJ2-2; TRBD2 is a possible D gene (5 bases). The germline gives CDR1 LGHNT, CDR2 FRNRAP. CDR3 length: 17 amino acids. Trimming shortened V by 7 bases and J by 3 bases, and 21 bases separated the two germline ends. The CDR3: CASAPEVRVWDTGELFF. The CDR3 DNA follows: TGTGCTAGTGCCCCGGAGGTCCGGGTGTGGGACACCGGGGAGCTGTTTTTT.

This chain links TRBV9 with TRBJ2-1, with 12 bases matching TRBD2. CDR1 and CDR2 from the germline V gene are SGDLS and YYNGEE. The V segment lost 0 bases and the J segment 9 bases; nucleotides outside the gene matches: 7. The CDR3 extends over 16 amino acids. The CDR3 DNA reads TGTGCCAGCAGCGTAGGTCCTAGCGGGGGGGCCAGTGAGCAGTTCTTC. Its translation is CASSVGPSGGASEQFF.

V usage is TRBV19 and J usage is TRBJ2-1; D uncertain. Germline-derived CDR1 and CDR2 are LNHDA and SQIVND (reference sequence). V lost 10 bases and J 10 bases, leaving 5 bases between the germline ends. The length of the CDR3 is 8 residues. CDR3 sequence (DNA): TGTGCCACTCTCGAGCAGTTCTTC. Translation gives CATLEQFF.

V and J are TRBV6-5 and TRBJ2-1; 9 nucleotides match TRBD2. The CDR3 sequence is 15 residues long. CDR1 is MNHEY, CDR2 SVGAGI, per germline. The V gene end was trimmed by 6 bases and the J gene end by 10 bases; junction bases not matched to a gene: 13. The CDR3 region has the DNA TGTGCCAGCAGGGTCGCGGGGGGGCCGTATAGCGAGCAGTTCTTC. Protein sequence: CASRVAGGPYSEQFF.

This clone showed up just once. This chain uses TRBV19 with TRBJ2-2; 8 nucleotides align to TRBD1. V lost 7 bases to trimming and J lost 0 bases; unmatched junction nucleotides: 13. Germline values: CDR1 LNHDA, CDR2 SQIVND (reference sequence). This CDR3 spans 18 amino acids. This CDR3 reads CASTGGTGQASNTGELFF. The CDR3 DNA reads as TGTGCCAGTACTGGTGGTACGGGACAGGCTTCGAACACCGGGGAGCTGTTTTTT. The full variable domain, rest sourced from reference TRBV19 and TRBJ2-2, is DGGITQSPKYLFRKEGQNVTLSCEQNLNHDAMYWYRQDPGQGLRLIYYSQIVNDFQKGDIAEGYSVSREKKESFPLTVTSAQKNPTAFYLCASTGGTGQASNTGELFFGEGSRLTVL.

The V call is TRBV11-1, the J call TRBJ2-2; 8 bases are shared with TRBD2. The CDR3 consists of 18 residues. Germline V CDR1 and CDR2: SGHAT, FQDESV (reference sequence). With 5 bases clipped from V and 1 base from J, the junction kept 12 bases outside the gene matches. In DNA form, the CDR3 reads TGTGCCAGCAGCCCTACTCAGGGGCTAGCGGGGAACACCGGGGAGCTGTTTTTT. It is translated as CASSPTQGLAGNTGELFF.

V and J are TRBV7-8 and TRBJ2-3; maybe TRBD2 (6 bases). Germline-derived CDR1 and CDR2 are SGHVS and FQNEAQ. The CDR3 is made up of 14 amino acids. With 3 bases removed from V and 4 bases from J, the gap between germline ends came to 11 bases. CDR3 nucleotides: TGTGCCAGCAGCTTCTCCCCTAGCGCAGATACGCAGTATTTT. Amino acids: CASSFSPSADTQYF.

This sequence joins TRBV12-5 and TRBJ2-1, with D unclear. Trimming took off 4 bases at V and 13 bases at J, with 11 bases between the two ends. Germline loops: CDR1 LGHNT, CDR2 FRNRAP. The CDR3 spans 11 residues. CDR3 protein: CASGSDSRQFF. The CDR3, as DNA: TGTGCTAGTGGTTCCGATTCGCGCCAGTTCTTC.

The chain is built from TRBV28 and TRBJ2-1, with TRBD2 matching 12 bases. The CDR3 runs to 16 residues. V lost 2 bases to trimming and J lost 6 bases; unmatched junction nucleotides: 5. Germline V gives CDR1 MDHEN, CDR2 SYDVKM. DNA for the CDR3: TGTGCCAGCAGTTTAGCTCTAGCGGGAGGGAGCAATGAGCAGTTCTTC. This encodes CASSLALAGGSNEQFF.

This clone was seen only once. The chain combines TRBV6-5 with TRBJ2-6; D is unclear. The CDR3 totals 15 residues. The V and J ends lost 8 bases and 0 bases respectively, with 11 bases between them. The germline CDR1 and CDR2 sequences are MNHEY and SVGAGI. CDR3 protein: CASGGPISGANVLTF. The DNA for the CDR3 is TGTGCCAGCGGCGGCCCTATCTCTGGGGCCAACGTCCTGACTTTC.

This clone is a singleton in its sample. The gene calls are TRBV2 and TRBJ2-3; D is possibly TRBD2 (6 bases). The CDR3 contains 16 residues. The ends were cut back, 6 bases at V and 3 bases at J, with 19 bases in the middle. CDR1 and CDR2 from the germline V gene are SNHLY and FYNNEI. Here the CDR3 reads CASSDGRQNPTDTQYF. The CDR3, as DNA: TGTGCCAGCAGCGACGGGAGACAGAATCCGACAGATACGCAGTATTTT. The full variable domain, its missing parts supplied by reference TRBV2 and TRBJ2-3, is EPEVTQTPSHQVTQMGQEVILRCVPISNHLYFYWYRQILGQKVEFLVSFYNNEISEKSEIFDDQFSVERPDGSNFTLKIRSTKLEDSAMYFCASSDGRQNPTDTQYFGPGTRLTVL.

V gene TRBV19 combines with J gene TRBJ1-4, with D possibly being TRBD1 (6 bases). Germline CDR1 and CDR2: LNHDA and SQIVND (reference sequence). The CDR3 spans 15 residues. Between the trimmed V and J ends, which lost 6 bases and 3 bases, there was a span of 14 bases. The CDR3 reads CASSPGQSANEKLFF. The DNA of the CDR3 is TGTGCCAGTAGCCCCGGACAGTCGGCTAATGAAAAACTGTTTTTT.

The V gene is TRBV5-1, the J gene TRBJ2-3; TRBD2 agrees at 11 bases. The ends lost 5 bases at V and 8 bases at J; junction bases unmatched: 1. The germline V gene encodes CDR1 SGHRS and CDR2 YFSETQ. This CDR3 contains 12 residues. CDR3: CASRTSGITQYF. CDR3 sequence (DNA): TGCGCCAGCAGGACTAGCGGGATTACGCAGTATTTT. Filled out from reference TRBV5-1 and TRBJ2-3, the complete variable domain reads KAGVTQTPRYLIKTRGQQVTLSCSPISGHRSVSWYQQTPGQGLQFLFEYFSETQRNKGNFPGRFSGRQFSNSRSEMNVSTLELGDSALYLCASRTSGITQYFGPGTRLTVL.